This entry features one T cell receptor (beta chain) sequence. This table comes from immunoSEQ multiplex PCR, and its TCRdb copy is limited to in-frame clones, with some not included. The sample shows hundreds of thousands of clones, 65% to 85% of them seen only once. The record originates from a study of blood T cell repertoires in COVID-19. Germline values: CDR1 SGHRS, CDR2 YFSETQ. This CDR3 has 16 amino acids. The V and J ends lost 0 bases and 3 bases respectively, with 15 bases between them. The sequence was obtained from a man in his forties with acute or convalescent COVID-19. The chain recombines TRBV5-1 with TRBJ1-1, with no clear D. Specimen: peripheral blood. The CDR3 loop is CASSLGGSGFDTEAFF. CDR3 in DNA: TGCGCCAGCAGCTTGGGAGGTAGTGGTTTCGACACTGAAGCTTTCTTT.